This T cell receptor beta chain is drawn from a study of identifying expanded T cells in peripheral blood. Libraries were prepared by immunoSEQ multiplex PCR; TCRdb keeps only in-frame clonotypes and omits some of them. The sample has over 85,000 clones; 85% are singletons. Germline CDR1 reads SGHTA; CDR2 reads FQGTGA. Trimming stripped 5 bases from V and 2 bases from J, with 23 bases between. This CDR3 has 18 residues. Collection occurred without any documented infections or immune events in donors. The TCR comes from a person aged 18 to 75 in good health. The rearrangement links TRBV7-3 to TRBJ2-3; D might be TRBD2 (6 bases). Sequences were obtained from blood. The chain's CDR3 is CASSGRSGGKELTDTQYF. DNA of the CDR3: TGTGCCAGCAGCGGTAGGAGTGGGGGGAAGGAGCTCACAGATACGCAGTATTTT.